Described below is a single T cell receptor beta chain sequence and its context. This sample was taken from a study of cytomegalovirus exposure and HLA in healthy donors. The PCR made use of 60 Vbeta and 13 Jbeta primers. The assay was immunoSEQ multiplex PCR, and TCRdb's table has in-frame clones only and misses some. The sample includes over 85,000 clones, about 80% seen only once; the top ten take roughly 0.63%. The CDR3 runs to 14 residues. Germline V gene lookup returns CDR1 SGHRS and CDR2 YFSETQ. Between the trimmed V and J ends, which lost 5 bases and 3 bases, there was a span of 15 bases. Donors were nominally healthy when sampled, though unrecorded immune exposures were likely.

The sequencing input was PBMCs. This rearrangement joins TRBV5-1 to TRBJ2-7, with a possible D match to TRBD1 (6 bases). This TCR was recovered from a man aged 25 to 40 in good health and CMV-seronegative. The CDR3 sequence is CASRLTGSGYEQYF. In nucleotides, the CDR3 is TGCGCCAGCAGGTTAACAGGGTCCGGCTACGAGCAGTACTTC.